This T cell receptor beta chain comes out of a study of regulatory T cells in long-lasting Graves disease. Study-wide points: Accuracy may have suffered from the small sample size.

Regarding time point: persistent/refractory GD, antithyroid drugs over 5 years with positive TRAb. Making the TCR library involved RNA that had been extracted from PBMCs. The CDR3 contains 15 residues. The V gene's germline CDR1 is SEHNR and CDR2 FQNEAQ (reference sequence). V was cut by 1 base and J by 4 bases, with 13 bases left in between. According to the study, TCR beta libraries were built with iRepertoire HTBI primers and CDR3-region Arm-PCR. Via MiXCR, TCRdb re-called the multiplex PCR reads, giving one row per CDR3 protein. The table has more than 300,000 distinct CDR3 sequences, around 20% seen once. This clonotype was counted many times. The target antigen is unknown.

This clonotype was sampled from a female donor with Graves disease. The chain carries TRBV7-9 and TRBJ2-5, with D maybe TRBD2 (6 bases). The sample was peripheral blood mononuclear cells (PBMCs), taken when the disease was refractory, from a patient treated with antithyroid drugs. The CDR3 DNA reads as TGTGCCAGCAGCTTAGGCGGGACTCCAGGAGAGACCCAGTACTTC. Residues: CASSLGGTPGETQYF.